The 10 T cell receptor beta chains in this list originate from one sample, sequenced in a study of T cells in tumors after PD-1 blockade. The table came from immunoSEQ multiplex PCR; TCRdb's copy has only in-frame clones and leaves some out. Of around 60,000 clones in the sample, just under 80% were seen once. This specimen was PBMCs, taken before anti-PD-1 treatment. These receptors all stem from a human donor with basal cell carcinoma.

The V and J genes are TRBV4-1 and TRBJ1-2; the match to TRBD1 covers 7 bases. Trimming took 4 bases from V and 1 from J; bases not matched to a gene: 6. The CDR3 runs to 15 residues. Per the germline V gene, CDR1 is MGHRA and CDR2 is YSYEKL. CDR3 loop: CASSRFRDSNYGYTF. The CDR3, as DNA: TGCGCCAGCAGCCGGTTCCGGGACAGTAACTATGGCTACACCTTC.

In DNA form, the CDR3 reads TGTGCCAGCAGCCCTTGGGACTTGGGGCCTAACACTGAAGCTTTCTTT. Translating it yields CASSPWDLGPNTEAFF. The genes are TRBV7-6 and TRBJ1-1; maybe TRBD1 (5 bases). CDR3 length equals 16 residues. Germline CDR1 and CDR2: SGHVS and FNYEAQ. Trimming removed 5 bases at V and 2 bases at J, with 18 bases between.

This clone appeared a single time. V is TRBV10-2 and J is TRBJ1-2; D is ambiguous. CDR3 length: 15 residues. Trimming shortened V by 0 bases and J by 2 bases, and 10 bases separated the two germline ends. Germline CDR1 is WSHSY and CDR2 is SAAADI. In nucleotides, the CDR3 is TGCGCCAGCAGTGAGTCGGGCGGAGCAAACTATGGCTACACCTTC. Protein product: CASSESGGANYGYTF.

The chain is built from TRBV18 and TRBJ1-2; a weak D match, TRBD1 (5 bases). Germline V CDR1 and CDR2: KGHSH, LQKENI. The CDR3 contains 14 residues. Trimming removed 3 bases at V and 0 bases at J, with 8 bases between. The CDR3 region is CASSPPTANYGYTF. In DNA form, the CDR3 reads TGTGCCAGCTCACCTCCGACAGCTAACTATGGCTACACCTTC.

The J gene is TRBJ2-3, the V gene TRBV5-6, with 7 bases aligning to TRBD2. CDR1 and CDR2 (germline): SGHDT, YYEEEE. The CDR3 length is 16 residues. V was clipped by 4 bases and J by 1 base; unmatched bases: 9. The CDR3 reads CASSDTRDYRTDTQYF. The CDR3 DNA follows: TGTGCCAGCAGCGATACCCGGGACTATCGCACAGATACGCAGTATTTT.

The V call is TRBV7-8, the J call TRBJ1-1; D call uncertain. Deletions cut 5 bases from V and 3 bases from J, with 10 bases between. The CDR3 has 13 amino acids. Germline V gene sequence: CDR1 SGHVS, CDR2 FQNEAQ. The CDR3 DNA reads as TGTGCCAGCAGCAGCTACAGAGACACTGAAGCTTTCTTT. Translated, it gives CASSSYRDTEAFF.

Points on this clone: A read error may account for a junction end that differs from germline. The J gene is TRBJ2-3, the V gene TRBV7-8; 7 bases align to TRBD2. The germline V gene encodes CDR1 SGHVS and CDR2 FQNEAQ. CDR3 length: 16 residues. The CDR3 spells CASSDGAGRYTDMQYF. CDR3 in DNA: TGTGCCAGCAGCGATGGAGCGGGAAGATACACAGATATGCAGTATTTT.

Written as DNA, the CDR3 is TGTGCCAGTAGTAGCCGGGACAGTGATAATGAAAAACTGTTTTTT. Encoded protein: CASSSRDSDNEKLFF. The rearrangement joins TRBV19 to TRBJ1-4; TRBD1 agrees at 7 bases. This CDR3 is built from 15 residues. V trimming: 4 bases; J trimming: 4 bases; junction bases outside the gene matches: 6. Looked up from germline, CDR1 is LNHDA and CDR2 is SQIVND (reference sequence).

The V gene is TRBV19, the J gene TRBJ1-1, with D possibly being TRBD1 (6 bases). Germline V gene data show CDR1 as LNHDA and CDR2 as SQIVND (reference sequence). V was trimmed by 6 bases and J by 1 base, leaving 9 bases between them. This CDR3 is 13 amino acids long. The DNA for the CDR3 is TGTGCCAGTAGCGTGACAGGGAACACTGAAGCTTTCTTT. Amino acid sequence: CASSVTGNTEAFF. Full variable domain (remainder filled in from reference TRBV19 and TRBJ1-1): DGGITQSPKYLFRKEGQNVTLSCEQNLNHDAMYWYRQDPGQGLRLIYYSQIVNDFQKGDIAEGYSVSREKKESFPLTVTSAQKNPTAFYLCASSVTGNTEAFFGQGTRLTVV.

V gene TRBV5-1 combines with J gene TRBJ1-2; TRBD1 aligns across 8 bases. CDR1 is SGHRS and CDR2 is YFSETQ in the germline V gene. CDR3 size: 15 residues. V lost 0 bases, J lost 8 bases, and 9 bases stayed unmatched. CDR3 nucleotides: TGCGCCAGCAGCTTGGAGGTGCGGACAGGGTCAGGCTACACCTTC. It codes for CASSLEVRTGSGYTF.